These 26 T cell receptor beta chains were sequenced from one sample in a study of CD8+CD57+ T cells in acquired aplastic anemia. Genomic DNA was employed as the template in profiling TCR beta VDJ and CDR3. TCRdb ran MiXCR on the reads and lists one entry per CDR3 protein. There are 250,000 to 350,000 distinct CDR3 sequences in the sample; 45% to 65% occur only once, and roughly 1.3% lies in the top ten. Only patients with CD8+CD57+ cell expansion on flow cytometry were chosen for sequencing. The source material was sorted CD4+, CD8+, or CD8+CD57+ T cells (not recorded which) from PBMCs. These TCRs come from a human donor with aplastic anemia.

J is TRBJ1-2 and V is TRBV6-2 or TRBV6-3; D gene unclear. The CDR3 loop spans 13 amino acids. Trimming cost V 7 bases and J 4 bases, with 13 bases left between them. Germline values: CDR1 MNHEY, CDR2 SVGEGT. The CDR3 protein is CASTPLGVYGYTF. The CDR3 coding sequence is TGTGCCAGCACCCCACTCGGAGTCTATGGCTACACCTTC.

The genes are TRBV4-2 and TRBJ2-1; 8 bases are shared with TRBD2. The CDR3 length is 15 residues. The trim removed 3 bases at V and 8 bases at J, leaving 9 bases unmatched. CDR1 and CDR2 (germline): LGHNA, YNFKEQ. The CDR3 DNA follows: TGTGCCAGCAGCCAGACAGCGGGGGTTGTCCATGAGCAGTTCTTC. Translated, it gives CASSQTAGVVHEQFF.

This clonotype has a handful of counts. The V gene is TRBV10-1, the J gene TRBJ2-7; TRBD1 aligns across 9 bases. Germline CDR1 WNHNN, CDR2 SYGVQD (reference sequence). The CDR3 has 13 amino acids. V lost 9 bases and J lost 5; bases outside the gene matches: 8. The CDR3 region is CASATGQGHEQYF. CDR3 sequence (DNA): TGCGCCAGTGCGACGGGACAGGGCCACGAGCAGTACTTC.

CDR3 sequence (DNA): TGTGCCAGCAGCGGAAGGGAAGCAGAGACCCAGTACTTC. Amino acid sequence: CASSGREAETQYF. The chain recombines TRBV9 with TRBJ2-5, with no clear D. Germline V gene data show CDR1 as SGDLS and CDR2 as YYNGEE. The CDR3 is 13 amino acids. V lost 3 bases and J 4 bases, leaving 10 bases between the germline ends.

There are a few counts of this clonotype. The J gene is TRBJ2-3, the V gene TRBV7-3; D remains ambiguous. The CDR3 has 16 residues. Per germline, CDR1 SGHTA and CDR2 FQGTGA. V was pared by 5 bases and J by 0 bases, with 15 bases between. The CDR3 DNA reads TGTGCCAGCAGCGTCCCCCGGACGGAGAGCACAGATACGCAGTATTTT. Protein sequence: CASSVPRTESTDTQYF.

The V gene is TRBV20-1, the J gene TRBJ2-1; 9 bases map to TRBD2. Germline V gene lookup returns CDR1 DFQATT and CDR2 SNEGSKA (reference sequence). Unmatched junction bases numbered 11, after V lost 0 bases and J lost 8 bases. This CDR3 spans 16 amino acids. CDR3 nucleotide sequence: TGCAGTGCTAGAGAGGGGCGGGAGGGCTTCGGGGATGAGCAGTTCTTC. Protein sequence: CSAREGREGFGDEQFF.

The sample holds one count of this clonotype. This chain links TRBV5-6 with TRBJ1-6; tentatively, D is TRBD1 (5 bases). Trimming left V 4 bases short and J 13 bases short, with 15 bases between. The CDR3 length is 13 residues. The germline V gene has CDR1 SGHDT and CDR2 YYEEEE. The CDR3 coding sequence is TGTGCCAGCAGCGGAGGGGAAAATCAGCCCCTCCACTTT. It specifies CASSGGENQPLHF.

The CDR3 sequence is CASSPPGQGSSGYTF. CDR3 DNA sequence: TGTGCCAGCAGCCCCCCCGGACAGGGTAGCAGTGGCTACACCTTC. This chain links TRBV7-6 with TRBJ1-2; 8 nucleotides line up with TRBD1. The V gene's germline CDR1 is SGHVS and CDR2 FNYEAQ. The trim removed 5 bases at V and 7 bases at J, leaving 12 bases unmatched. The CDR3 has 15 residues.

This clonotype was counted ten times or more. This chain joins TRBV20-1 and TRBJ2-5, with D possibly being TRBD2 (6 bases). Germline assignment: CDR1 DFQATT and CDR2 SNEGSKA (reference sequence). V was pared by 6 bases and J by 5 bases, with 25 bases between. CDR3 length equals 16 residues. CDR3 coding DNA: TGCAGTGCCCCACCGGGTGGCGGGAATGGTATGGAGACCCAGTACTTC. As protein: CSAPPGGGNGMETQYF.

The rearrangement uses TRBV19 and TRBJ2-2; 7 nucleotides agree with TRBD1. This CDR3 is built from 15 residues. The ends lost 3 bases at V and 3 bases at J; junction bases unmatched: 4. Germline CDR1 and CDR2: LNHDA and SQIVND (reference sequence). The CDR3 here is CASSMRQGDTGELFF. DNA of the CDR3: TGTGCCAGTAGTATGAGACAGGGAGACACCGGGGAGCTGTTTTTT.

Details on this clonotype: The conserved final phenylalanine or tryptophan is absent from the CDR3, which likely points to a read error. The limits of the CDR3 on the DNA are not certain, so only TCRdb's listed CDR3 is given. This rearrangement joins TRBV7-3 to TRBJ2-3. Including both end residues, the CDR3 is 9 amino acids long. Germline CDR1 SGHTA, CDR2 FQGTGA. The CDR3 loop reads CASSVGGMG.

With regard to this clonotype: The junction differs from germline at one of its ends, possibly a read error. The chain is built from TRBV7-2 and TRBJ2-7; either TRBD1 or TRBD2 may supply D (5 bases each). The CDR3 is 15 residues long. From germline, CDR1 is SGHTA and CDR2 FQGNSA. The CDR3 nucleotides read TGCGCCAGCAGCCACTACCGGGACGGATTCTACGAGCAGTACTTC. The encoded protein is CASSHYRDGFYEQYF.

This clonotype was counted ten times or more. The V and J genes are TRBV6-1 and TRBJ2-3; 10 bases map to TRBD2. The germline V gene has CDR1 MNHNS and CDR2 SASEGT. Losses at the gene ends were 7 bases for V and 6 bases for J; bases not matched to a gene: 10. This CDR3 contains 15 residues. The CDR3 bases are TGTGCCAGCAACGAGGGAATAGCGGGAGGCGATACGCAGTATTTT. Translated, it gives CASNEGIAGGDTQYF.

This clonotype appeared a few times. The V gene is TRBV12-3 or TRBV12-4, the J gene TRBJ2-7; 10 bases line up with TRBD1. Trimming at V came to 8 bases and at J to 5 bases, leaving 18 bases not matched to a gene. The CDR3 sequence is 17 residues long. The CDR3, as DNA: TGTGCCAGCGCAGCACCGCTAACCGGGACAGGGGACCACGAGCAGTACTTC. The encoded protein is CASAAPLTGTGDHEQYF.

This clonotype has only a few counts. The V call is TRBV19, the J call TRBJ2-1, with TRBD2 identical over 8 bases. Germline V gives CDR1 LNHDA, CDR2 SQIVND (reference sequence). The CDR3 has 15 residues. V shed 3 bases and J 5 bases; nucleotides not matched to a gene: 6. This chain's CDR3 is CASSIGAGGNNEQFF. The DNA of the CDR3 is TGTGCCAGTAGTATTGGGGCGGGAGGTAACAATGAGCAGTTCTTC.

The CDR3 DNA is TGTGCCACCCAAACACTCAATGAGCAGTTCTTC. This gives the protein CATQTLNEQFF. The rearrangement links TRBV6-5 to TRBJ2-1; D is undetermined. The V gene lost 10 bases and the J gene lost 6 bases, with 10 bases spanning the gap. Germline V gene sequence: CDR1 MNHEY, CDR2 SVGAGI. The CDR3 has 11 amino acids.

This clonotype was picked up many times. The rearrangement joins TRBV6-6 to TRBJ1-6; D not certain. Germline loops: CDR1 MNHNY, CDR2 SVGAGI (reference sequence). V lost 2 bases, J lost 7 bases, and 24 bases lay in between. The CDR3 is 19 amino acids. DNA for the CDR3: TGTGCCAGCAGTTACCTTGTCCGGGAAAGGTCTGGAGGGAATTCACCCCTCCACTTT. This gives the protein CASSYLVRERSGGNSPLHF.

This chain joins TRBV7-8 and TRBJ2-5; 9 bases are a match to TRBD2. From germline, CDR1 is SGHVS and CDR2 FQNEAQ. The CDR3 is 15 residues long. The trim removed 1 base at V and 5 bases at J, leaving 5 bases unmatched. The CDR3 here is CASSLGTSDPETQYF. Written as DNA, the CDR3 is TGTGCCAGCAGCTTAGGGACTAGCGACCCGGAGACCCAGTACTTC.

The genes are TRBV3-1 and TRBJ2-7; 7 bases align to TRBD1. CDR1 and CDR2 from the germline V gene are LGHDT and YNNKEL (reference sequence). The CDR3 is made up of 14 amino acids. The trim removed 4 bases at V and 6 bases at J, leaving 9 bases unmatched. The CDR3 nucleotides are TGTGCCAGCAGCCCGACGGGACAGCGGCGCGAGCAGTACTTC. Its protein is CASSPTGQRREQYF.

This clonotype has more than one count but fewer than ten. The V call is TRBV29-1, the J call TRBJ1-1; D remains unclear. The germline V gene has CDR1 SQVTM and CDR2 ANQGSEA. The germline V and J ends were trimmed by 3 bases and 2 bases, with 10 bases remaining between them. The CDR3 totals 13 residues. CDR3 residues: CSVEADFNTEAFF. CDR3 DNA: TGCAGCGTTGAGGCAGATTTTAACACTGAAGCTTTCTTT. The entire variable domain, with the rest obtained from reference TRBV29-1 and TRBJ1-1, is as follows: SAVISQKPSRDICQRGTSLTIQCQVDSQVTMMFWYRQQPGQSLTLIATANQGSEATYESGFVIDKFPISRPNLTFSTLTVSNMSPEDSSIYLCSVEADFNTEAFFGQGTRLTVV.

The chain joins TRBV10-3 to TRBJ1-6, with D tentatively TRBD1 (5 bases). Germline V gives CDR1 ENHRY, CDR2 SYGVKD. V was pared by 2 bases and J by 10 bases, with 9 bases between. This CDR3 is 13 amino acids long. CDR3 DNA: TGTGCCATCAGTGAGGGGGGTGTGTCACCCCTCCACTTT. Its protein product is CAISEGGVSPLHF.

There are many counts of this clonotype. The genes are TRBV5-4 and TRBJ1-2, with a possible D match to TRBD1 (6 bases). Trimming shortened V by 4 bases and J by 3 bases, and 10 bases separated the two germline ends. In germline, CDR1 is SGHNT, CDR2 YYREEE (reference sequence). The CDR3 is 13 residues long. The CDR3 loop reads CASSAQGHYGYTF. The CDR3 coding sequence is TGTGCCAGCAGCGCACAGGGACACTATGGCTACACCTTC.

This clonotype was observed many times. This chain connects TRBV6-6 to TRBJ1-1, with 8 bases identical to TRBD1. This CDR3 region has 14 residues. With 7 bases clipped from V and 5 bases from J, the junction kept 9 bases outside the gene matches. Looked up from germline, CDR1 is MNHNY and CDR2 is SVGAGI (reference sequence). CDR3 bases: TGTGCCAGCACCCAACAGGGGGGTTTAACTGAAGCTTTCTTT. It specifies CASTQQGGLTEAFF.

This clonotype was counted ten times or more. The J gene is TRBJ2-5, the V gene TRBV2; TRBD1 agrees at 7 bases. CDR3 size: 16 residues. Germline CDR1 is SNHLY and CDR2 is FYNNEI. Losses at the gene ends were 5 bases for V and 6 bases for J; bases not matched to a gene: 15. CDR3 DNA: TGTGCCAGCAGTAAAGACAGGGTCCACACACATAAGACCCAGTACTTC. Its translation: CASSKDRVHTHKTQYF.

CDR3 DNA: TGTGCCACCAGCACCCCAAGCAGGGTTAGAGGTGTCGGCTACACCTTC. Its translation is CATSTPSRVRGVGYTF. This chain links TRBV15 with TRBJ1-2, with D perhaps TRBD1 (5 bases). The V and J ends lost 4 bases and 8 bases respectively, with 23 bases between them. Germline V gene lookup returns CDR1 LNHNV and CDR2 YYDKDF (reference sequence). The CDR3 is 16 amino acids.

The chain recombines TRBV7-2 with TRBJ2-3; D possibly corresponds to TRBD1 (6 bases). V lost 5 bases, J lost 10 bases, and 19 bases lay in between. Germline V gene data show CDR1 as SGHTA and CDR2 as FQGNSA. This CDR3 has 14 residues. The CDR3 here is CASSLGTTPNAQYF. CDR3 DNA: TGTGCCAGCAGCCTTGGGACAACCCCGAATGCGCAGTATTTT.